The entry below gives a single T cell receptor (beta chain) sequence along with its context. This entry is derived from a study of blood T cell repertoires in COVID-19. Background on the study: Acute-phase and convalescent COVID-19 samples originated in the United States, Italy and Spain. T cells, B-cell-depleted T cells, or PBMCs supplied cDNA or gDNA.

In the original processing: Reference gene primer amplification gave nucleated cell count estimates. TCRdb's copy holds only in-frame clones and misses some; the assay was immunoSEQ multiplex PCR. V, J and clone size are taken as reported in that table, and D and trimming were inferred from the DNA itself. The sample consists of 150,000 to 200,000 clones, roughly 87% of them appearing once. The receptor was derived from a man between 18 and 35 years old who had recovered from COVID-19. Specimen: peripheral blood.

This chain's CDR3 is CASSPTIWSSGNTIYF. The DNA of the CDR3 is TGCGCCAGCAGCCCCACCATCTGGAGCTCTGGAAACACCATATATTTT. The V call is TRBV5-1, the J call TRBJ1-3; D gene uncertain. Germline CDR1 SGHRS, CDR2 YFSETQ. This CDR3 contains 16 residues. The germline V and J ends were trimmed by 4 bases and 0 bases, with 14 bases remaining between them. The complete variable domain, with remaining parts taken from reference TRBV5-1 and TRBJ1-3, reads KAGVTQTPRYLIKTRGQQVTLSCSPISGHRSVSWYQQTPGQGLQFLFEYFSETQRNKGNFPGRFSGRQFSNSRSEMNVSTLELGDSALYLCASSPTIWSSGNTIYFGEGSWLTVV.